The 5 T cell receptor beta chains in this list originate from one sample, sequenced in a study of beta chain features in type 1 diabetes. Sequenced material consisted of expressed TCRB transcripts (all of the isolated RNA was reverse transcribed). Assay used: immunoSEQ multiplex PCR; TCRdb lists only in-frame clones, some missing. Of hundreds of thousands of clones detected, approximately 15% appear once; the ten largest clones hold 5.5% to 7.5%. The source material was central memory CD4+ T cells from blood. These TCRs come from a young man in good health.

The V call is TRBV10-2, the J call TRBJ1-2; D gene uncertain. V was cut by 0 bases and J by 4 bases, with 15 bases left in between. This CDR3 is built from 16 residues. Looked up from germline, CDR1 is WSHSY and CDR2 is SAAADI. The CDR3 DNA sequence: TGCGCCAGCAGTGAGTCTTTGGACCTCGGGATCTATGGCTACACCTTC. Its protein is CASSESLDLGIYGYTF.

The chain links TRBV18 to TRBJ1-5; TRBD1 might be the D (5 bases). Germline V gene sequence: CDR1 KGHSH, CDR2 LQKENI. V dropped 3 bases and J dropped 6 bases, with 15 bases sitting between them. The CDR3 runs 15 residues. The CDR3 coding sequence is TGTGCCAGCTCACCGGGCCGGGGGATAAGTCAGCCCCAGCATTTT. It translates to CASSPGRGISQPQHF.

This sequence joins TRBV7-2 and TRBJ2-2; no reliable D call. The CDR3 is 13 amino acids. V was shortened by 0 bases and J by 6 bases, with 5 bases between the two germline ends. Germline V gives CDR1 SGHTA, CDR2 FQGNSA. Written as DNA, the CDR3 is TGTGCCAGCAGCTTAGCGTATTCCGGGGAGCTGTTTTTT. It yields the protein CASSLAYSGELFF.

This clone has more than one count but fewer than ten. This chain joins TRBV30 and TRBJ2-7; unclear D gene. Matching the DNA end better, TRBJ2-4 makes the J call doubtful. The CDR3 is 13 residues long. Germline assignment: CDR1 GTSNPN and CDR2 SVGIG (reference sequence). CDR3 loop: CAWLNPRENIQYF. The DNA for the CDR3 is TGTGCCTGGCTCAACCCTAGAGAAAACATTCAGTACTTC.

The chain joins TRBV5-4 to TRBJ1-1; no definite D call. The V end was cut by 4 bases, the J end by 1 base, with 5 bases between. Germline CDR1 reads SGHNT; CDR2 reads YYREEE (reference sequence). This CDR3 comprises 12 residues. CDR3 loop: CASSPRNTEAFF. DNA for the CDR3: TGTGCCAGCAGCCCTCGGAACACTGAAGCTTTCTTT.